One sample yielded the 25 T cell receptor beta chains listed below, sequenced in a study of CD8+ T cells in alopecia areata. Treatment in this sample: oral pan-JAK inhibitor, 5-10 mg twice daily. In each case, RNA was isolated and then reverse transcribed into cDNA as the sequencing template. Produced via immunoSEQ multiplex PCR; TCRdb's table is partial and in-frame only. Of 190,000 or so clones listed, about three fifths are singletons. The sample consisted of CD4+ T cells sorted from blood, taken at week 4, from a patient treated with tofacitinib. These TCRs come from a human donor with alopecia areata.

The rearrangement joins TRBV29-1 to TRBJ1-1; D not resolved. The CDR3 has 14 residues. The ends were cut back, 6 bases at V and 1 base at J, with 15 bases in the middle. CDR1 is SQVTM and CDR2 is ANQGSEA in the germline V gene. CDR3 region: CSVFFVGRNTEAFF. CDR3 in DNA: TGCAGCGTGTTTTTCGTAGGAAGGAACACTGAAGCTTTCTTT. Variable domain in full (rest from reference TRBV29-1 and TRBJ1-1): SAVISQKPSRDICQRGTSLTIQCQVDSQVTMMFWYRQQPGQSLTLIATANQGSEATYESGFVIDKFPISRPNLTFSTLTVSNMSPEDSSIYLCSVFFVGRNTEAFFGQGTRLTVV.

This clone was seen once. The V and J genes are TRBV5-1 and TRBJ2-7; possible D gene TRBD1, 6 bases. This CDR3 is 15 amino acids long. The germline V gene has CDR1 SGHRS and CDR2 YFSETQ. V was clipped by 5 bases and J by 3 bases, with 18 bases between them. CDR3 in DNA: TGCGCCAGCAGAGCGTCCACAGGGTACGGCTACGAGCAGTACTTC. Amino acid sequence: CASRASTGYGYEQYF. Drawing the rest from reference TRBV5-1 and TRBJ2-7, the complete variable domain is KAGVTQTPRYLIKTRGQQVTLSCSPISGHRSVSWYQQTPGQGLQFLFEYFSETQRNKGNFPGRFSGRQFSNSRSEMNVSTLELGDSALYLCASRASTGYGYEQYFGPGTRLTVT.

CDR3 bases: TGTGCCTGGGACAGGGGTTCGACTGAAGCTTTCTTT. Translated, it gives CAWDRGSTEAFF. The chain employs TRBV30 and TRBJ1-1; 8 bases match TRBD1. Germline V lookup: CDR1 GTSNPN, CDR2 SVGIG (reference sequence). V lost 5 bases and J lost 5; bases outside the gene matches: 4. There are 12 residues in the CDR3.

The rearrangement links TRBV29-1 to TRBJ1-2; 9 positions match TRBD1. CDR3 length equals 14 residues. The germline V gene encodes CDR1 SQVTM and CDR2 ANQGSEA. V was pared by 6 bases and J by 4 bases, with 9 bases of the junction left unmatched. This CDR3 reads CSVPTGTGTYGYTF. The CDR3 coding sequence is TGCAGCGTACCCACCGGGACAGGGACCTATGGCTACACCTTC.

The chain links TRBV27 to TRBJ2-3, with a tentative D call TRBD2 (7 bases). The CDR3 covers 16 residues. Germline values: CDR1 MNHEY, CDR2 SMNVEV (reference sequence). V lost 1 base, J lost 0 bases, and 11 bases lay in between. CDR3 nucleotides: TGTGCCAGCAGTTTATGGGGGGGGCTGAGCACAGATACGCAGTATTTT. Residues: CASSLWGGLSTDTQYF.

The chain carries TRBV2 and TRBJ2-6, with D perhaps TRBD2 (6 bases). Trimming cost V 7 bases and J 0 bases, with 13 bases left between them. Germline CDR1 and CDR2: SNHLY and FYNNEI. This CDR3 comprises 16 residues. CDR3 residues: CASTGTPTSGANVLTF. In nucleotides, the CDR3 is TGTGCCAGCACCGGGACTCCTACCTCTGGGGCCAACGTCCTGACTTTC.

The CDR3 DNA follows: TGCAGCGTTGCGAACGACGGCTATAATTCACCCCTCCACTTT. Residues: CSVANDGYNSPLHF. The V gene is TRBV29-1, the J gene TRBJ1-6; D is unresolved. Germline V gene lookup returns CDR1 SQVTM and CDR2 ANQGSEA. Trimming took 4 bases from V and 3 from J, leaving 10 bases between them. This CDR3 region has 14 residues.

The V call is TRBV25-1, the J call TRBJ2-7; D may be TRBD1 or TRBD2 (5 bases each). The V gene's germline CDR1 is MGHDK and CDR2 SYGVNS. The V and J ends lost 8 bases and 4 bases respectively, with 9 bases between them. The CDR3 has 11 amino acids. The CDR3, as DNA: TGTGCCAGCCAGGGAGTATACGAGCAGTACTTC. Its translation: CASQGVYEQYF.

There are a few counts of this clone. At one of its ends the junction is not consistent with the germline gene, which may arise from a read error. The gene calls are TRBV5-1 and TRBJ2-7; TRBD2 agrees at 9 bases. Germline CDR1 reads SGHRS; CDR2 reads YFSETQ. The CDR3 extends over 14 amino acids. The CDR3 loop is CASSLASGGPYKNF. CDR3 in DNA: TGCGCCAGCAGCTTGGCCAGCGGGGGGCCTTATAAGAACTTC. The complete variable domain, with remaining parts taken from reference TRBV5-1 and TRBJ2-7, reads KAGVTQTPRYLIKTRGQQVTLSCSPISGHRSVSWYQQTPGQGLQFLFEYFSETQRNKGNFPGRFSGRQFSNSRSEMNVSTLELGDSALYLCASSLASGGPYKNFGPGTRLTVT.

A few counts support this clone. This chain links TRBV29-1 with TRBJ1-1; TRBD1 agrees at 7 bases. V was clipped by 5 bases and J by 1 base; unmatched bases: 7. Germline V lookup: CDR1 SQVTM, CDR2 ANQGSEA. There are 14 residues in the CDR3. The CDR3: CSVSKGAGNTEAFF. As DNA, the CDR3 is TGCAGCGTTTCGAAGGGGGCAGGGAACACTGAAGCTTTCTTT.

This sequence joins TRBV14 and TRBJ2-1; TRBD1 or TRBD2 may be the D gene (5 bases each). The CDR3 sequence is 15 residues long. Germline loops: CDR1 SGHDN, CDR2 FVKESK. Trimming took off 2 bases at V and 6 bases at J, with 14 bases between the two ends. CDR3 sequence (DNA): TGTGCCAGCAGCCAACAGGGACGGGGCGGCAATGAGCAGTTCTTC. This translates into CASSQQGRGGNEQFF.

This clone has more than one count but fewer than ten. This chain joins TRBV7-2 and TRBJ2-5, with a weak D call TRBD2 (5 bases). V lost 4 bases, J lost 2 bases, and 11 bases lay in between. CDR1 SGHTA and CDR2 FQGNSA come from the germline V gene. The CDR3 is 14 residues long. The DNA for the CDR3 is TGTGCCAGCAGCTACGACTACCATCAAGAGACCCAGTACTTC. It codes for CASSYDYHQETQYF.

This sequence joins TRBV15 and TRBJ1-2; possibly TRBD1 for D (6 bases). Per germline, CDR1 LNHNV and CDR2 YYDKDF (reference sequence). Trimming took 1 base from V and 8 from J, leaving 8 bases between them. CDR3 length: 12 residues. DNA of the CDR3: TGTGCCACCAGCAGAGCAGGGGACGGCTACACCTTC. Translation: CATSRAGDGYTF.

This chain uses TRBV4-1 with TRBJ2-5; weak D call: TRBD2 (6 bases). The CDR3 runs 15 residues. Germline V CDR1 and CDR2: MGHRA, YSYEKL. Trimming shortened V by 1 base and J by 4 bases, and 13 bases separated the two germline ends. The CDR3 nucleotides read TGCGCCAGCAGCCAAGTAGGAGGGCGGGGAGAGACCCAGTACTTC. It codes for CASSQVGGRGETQYF.

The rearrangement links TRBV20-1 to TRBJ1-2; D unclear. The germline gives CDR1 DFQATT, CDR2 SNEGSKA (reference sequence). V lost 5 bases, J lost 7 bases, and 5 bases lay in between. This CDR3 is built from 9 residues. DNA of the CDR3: TGCAGTGCTCGGGGTGGCTACACCTTC. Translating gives CSARGGYTF.

The CDR3 coding sequence is TGCAGCGTACAACTACAGGAAGGTGGGAATTCACCCCTCCACTTT. Encoded protein: CSVQLQEGGNSPLHF. The V gene is TRBV29-1, the J gene TRBJ1-6; possible D gene TRBD1, 5 bases. Germline V gives CDR1 SQVTM, CDR2 ANQGSEA. There are 15 residues in the CDR3. The V end lost 6 bases, the J end lost 7 bases, and 19 bases lay between the germline ends.

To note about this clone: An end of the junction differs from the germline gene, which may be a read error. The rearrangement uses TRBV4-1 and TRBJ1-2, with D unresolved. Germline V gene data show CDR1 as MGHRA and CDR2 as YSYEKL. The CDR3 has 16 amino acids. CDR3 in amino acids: CASSSGRPVEWPQARF. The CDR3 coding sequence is TGCGCCAGCAGCTCCGGAAGACCGGTGGAATGGCCGCAGGCCCGCTTC.

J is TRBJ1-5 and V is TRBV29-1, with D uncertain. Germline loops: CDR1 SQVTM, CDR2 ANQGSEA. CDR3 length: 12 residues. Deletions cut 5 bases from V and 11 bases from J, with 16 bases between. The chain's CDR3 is CSVLVVEGAQHF. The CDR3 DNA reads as TGCAGCGTTTTGGTCGTGGAGGGAGCCCAGCATTTT.

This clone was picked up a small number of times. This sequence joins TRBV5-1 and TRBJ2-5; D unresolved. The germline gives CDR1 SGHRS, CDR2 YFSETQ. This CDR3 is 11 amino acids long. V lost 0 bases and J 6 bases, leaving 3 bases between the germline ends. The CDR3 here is CASSLEQTQYF. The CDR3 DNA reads TGCGCCAGCAGCTTGGAACAGACCCAGTACTTC. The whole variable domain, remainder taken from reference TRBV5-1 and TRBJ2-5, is KAGVTQTPRYLIKTRGQQVTLSCSPISGHRSVSWYQQTPGQGLQFLFEYFSETQRNKGNFPGRFSGRQFSNSRSEMNVSTLELGDSALYLCASSLEQTQYFGPGTRLLVL.

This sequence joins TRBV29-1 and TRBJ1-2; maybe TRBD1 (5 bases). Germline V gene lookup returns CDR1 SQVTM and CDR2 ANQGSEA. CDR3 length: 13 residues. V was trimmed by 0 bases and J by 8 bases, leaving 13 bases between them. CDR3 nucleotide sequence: TGCAGCGTTGAAGAGCATGGGGCGCGGGGCTACACCTTC. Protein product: CSVEEHGARGYTF.

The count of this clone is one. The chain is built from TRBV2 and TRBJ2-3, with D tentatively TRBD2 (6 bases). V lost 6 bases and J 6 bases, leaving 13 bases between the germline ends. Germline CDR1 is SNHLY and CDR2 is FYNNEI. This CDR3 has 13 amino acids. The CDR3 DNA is TGTGCCAGCAGCCCGGAGGGCCGCGATACGCAGTATTTT. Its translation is CASSPEGRDTQYF.

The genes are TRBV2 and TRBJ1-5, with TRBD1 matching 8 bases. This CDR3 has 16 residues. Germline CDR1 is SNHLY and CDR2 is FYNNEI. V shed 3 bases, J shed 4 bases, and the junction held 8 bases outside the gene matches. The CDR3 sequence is CASSDSTGGGNQPQHF. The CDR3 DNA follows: TGTGCCAGCAGTGATAGTACAGGGGGAGGAAATCAGCCCCAGCATTTT.

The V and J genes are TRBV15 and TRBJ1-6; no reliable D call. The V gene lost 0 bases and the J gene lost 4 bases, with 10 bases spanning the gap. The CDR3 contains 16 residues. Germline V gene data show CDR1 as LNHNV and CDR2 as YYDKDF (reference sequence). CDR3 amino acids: CATSRDRGRYNSPLHF. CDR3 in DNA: TGTGCCACCAGCAGAGATCGAGGCAGATATAATTCACCCCTCCACTTT.

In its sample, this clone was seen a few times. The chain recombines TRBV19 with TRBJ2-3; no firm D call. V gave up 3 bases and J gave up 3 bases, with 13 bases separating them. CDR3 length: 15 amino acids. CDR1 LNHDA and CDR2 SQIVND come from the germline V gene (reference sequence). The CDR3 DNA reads TGTGCCAGTAGTATTGACAACAGATATACAGATACGCAGTATTTT. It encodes CASSIDNRYTDTQYF. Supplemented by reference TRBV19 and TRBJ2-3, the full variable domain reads DGGITQSPKYLFRKEGQNVTLSCEQNLNHDAMYWYRQDPGQGLRLIYYSQIVNDFQKGDIAEGYSVSREKKESFPLTVTSAQKNPTAFYLCASSIDNRYTDTQYFGPGTRLTVL.

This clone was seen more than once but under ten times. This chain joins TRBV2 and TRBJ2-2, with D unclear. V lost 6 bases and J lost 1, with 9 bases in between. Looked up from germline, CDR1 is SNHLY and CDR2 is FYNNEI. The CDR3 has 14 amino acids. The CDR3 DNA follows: TGTGCCAGCAGGGACGCTATGAACACCGGGGAGCTGTTTTTT. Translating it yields CASRDAMNTGELFF.